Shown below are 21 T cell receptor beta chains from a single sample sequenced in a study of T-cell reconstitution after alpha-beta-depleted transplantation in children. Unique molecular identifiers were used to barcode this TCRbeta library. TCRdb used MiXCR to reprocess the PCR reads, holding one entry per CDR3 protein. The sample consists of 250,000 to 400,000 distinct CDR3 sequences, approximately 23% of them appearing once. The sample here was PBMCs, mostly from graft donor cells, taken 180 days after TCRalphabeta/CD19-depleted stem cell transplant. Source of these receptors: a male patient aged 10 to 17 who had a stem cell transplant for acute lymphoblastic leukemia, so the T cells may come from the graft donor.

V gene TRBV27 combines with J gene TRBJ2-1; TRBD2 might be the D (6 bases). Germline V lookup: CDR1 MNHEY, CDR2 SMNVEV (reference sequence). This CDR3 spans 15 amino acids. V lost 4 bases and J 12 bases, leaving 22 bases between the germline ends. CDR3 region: CASSSGAVGVGVQFF. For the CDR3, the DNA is TGTGCCAGCAGTTCGGGAGCGGTGGGCGTTGGAGTGCAGTTCTTC.

The CDR3 spells CASSLEVRHGDNEQFF. CDR3 in DNA: TGTGCCAGCAGTTTGGAGGTTAGACACGGGGACAATGAGCAGTTCTTC. The rearrangement joins TRBV12-3 or TRBV12-4 to TRBJ2-1, with a possible D match to TRBD2 (5 bases). The CDR3 length is 16 residues. V was pared by 3 bases and J by 5 bases, with 17 bases between.

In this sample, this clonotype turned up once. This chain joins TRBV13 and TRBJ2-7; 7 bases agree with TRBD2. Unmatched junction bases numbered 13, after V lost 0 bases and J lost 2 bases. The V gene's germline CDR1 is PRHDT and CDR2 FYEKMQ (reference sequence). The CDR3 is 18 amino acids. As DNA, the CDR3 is TGTGCCAGCAGCTTAGGGCTAGCGGTAGGGCGGAACACCTACGAGCAGTACTTC. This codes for CASSLGLAVGRNTYEQYF. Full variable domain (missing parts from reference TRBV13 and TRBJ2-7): AAGVIQSPRHLIKEKRETATLKCYPIPRHDTVYWYQQGPGQDPQFLISFYEKMQSDKGSIPDRFSAQQFSDYHSELNMSSLELGDSALYFCASSLGLAVGRNTYEQYFGPGTRLTVT.

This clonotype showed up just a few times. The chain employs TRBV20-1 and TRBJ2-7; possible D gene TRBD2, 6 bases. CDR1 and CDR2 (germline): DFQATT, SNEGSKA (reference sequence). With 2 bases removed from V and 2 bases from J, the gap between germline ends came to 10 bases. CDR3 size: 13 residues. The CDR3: CSARIGSTYEQYF. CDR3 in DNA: TGCAGTGCTAGAATCGGGAGTACCTACGAGCAGTACTTC.

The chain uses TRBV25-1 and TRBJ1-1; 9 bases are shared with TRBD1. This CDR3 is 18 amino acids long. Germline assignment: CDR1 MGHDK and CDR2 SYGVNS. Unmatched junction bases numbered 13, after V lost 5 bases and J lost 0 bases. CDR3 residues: CASSQIGRTGVMNTEAFF. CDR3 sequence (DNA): TGTGCCAGCAGTCAAATTGGTCGGACAGGGGTAATGAACACTGAAGCTTTCTTT.

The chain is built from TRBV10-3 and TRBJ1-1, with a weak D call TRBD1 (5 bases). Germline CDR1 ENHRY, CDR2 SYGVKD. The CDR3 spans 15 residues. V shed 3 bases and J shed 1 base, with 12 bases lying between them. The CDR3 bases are TGTGCCATCAGTGATGGTGGGGACCAGAACACTGAAGCTTTCTTT. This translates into CAISDGGDQNTEAFF.

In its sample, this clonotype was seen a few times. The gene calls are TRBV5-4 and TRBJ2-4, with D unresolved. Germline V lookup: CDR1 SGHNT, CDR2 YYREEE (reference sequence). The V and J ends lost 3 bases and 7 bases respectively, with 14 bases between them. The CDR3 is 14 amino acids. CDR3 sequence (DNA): TGTGCCAGCAGCTCCTCGGACGATTGGAACATTCAGTACTTC. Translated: CASSSSDDWNIQYF.

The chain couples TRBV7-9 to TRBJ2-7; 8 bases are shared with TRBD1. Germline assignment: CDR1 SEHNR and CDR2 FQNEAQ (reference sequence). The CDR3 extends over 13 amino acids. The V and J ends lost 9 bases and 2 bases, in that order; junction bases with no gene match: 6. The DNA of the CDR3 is TGTGCCAGTATAAGGACAGGGCCCTACGAGCAGTACTTC. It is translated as CASIRTGPYEQYF.

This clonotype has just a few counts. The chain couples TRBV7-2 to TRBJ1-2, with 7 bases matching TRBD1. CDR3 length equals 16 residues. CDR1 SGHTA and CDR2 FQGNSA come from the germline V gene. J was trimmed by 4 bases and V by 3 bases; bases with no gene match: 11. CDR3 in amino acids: CASSFTRTGKLYGYTF. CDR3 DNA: TGTGCCAGCAGCTTCACGAGGACAGGCAAGCTCTATGGCTACACCTTC.

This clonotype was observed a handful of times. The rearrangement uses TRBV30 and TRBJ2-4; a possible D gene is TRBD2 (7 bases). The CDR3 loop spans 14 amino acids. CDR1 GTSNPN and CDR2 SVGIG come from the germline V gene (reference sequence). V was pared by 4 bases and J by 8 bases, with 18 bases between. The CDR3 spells CAWTGGQGWDIQYF. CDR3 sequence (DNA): TGTGCCTGGACCGGGGGGCAGGGCTGGGACATTCAGTACTTC.

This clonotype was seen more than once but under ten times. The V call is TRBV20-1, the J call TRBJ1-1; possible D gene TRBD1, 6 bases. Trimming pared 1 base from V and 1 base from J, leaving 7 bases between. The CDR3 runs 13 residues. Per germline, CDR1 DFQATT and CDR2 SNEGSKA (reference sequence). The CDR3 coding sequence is TGCAGTGCTAGAGTGGGGGCGAACACTGAAGCTTTCTTT. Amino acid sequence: CSARVGANTEAFF.

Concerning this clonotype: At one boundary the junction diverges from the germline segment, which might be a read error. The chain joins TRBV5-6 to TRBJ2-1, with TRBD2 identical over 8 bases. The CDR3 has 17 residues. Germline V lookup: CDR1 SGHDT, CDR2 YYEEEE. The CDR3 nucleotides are TGTCCCAGCAGCTTGAGTCTAGCGGGCCGCTCCTACAATGAGCAGTTCTTC. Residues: CPSSLSLAGRSYNEQFF.

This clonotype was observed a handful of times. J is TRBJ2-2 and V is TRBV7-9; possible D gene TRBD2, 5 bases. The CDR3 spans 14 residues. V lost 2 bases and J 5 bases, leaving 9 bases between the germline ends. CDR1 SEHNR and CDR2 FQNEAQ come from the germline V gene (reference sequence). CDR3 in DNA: TGTGCCAGCAGCTTATCTGAGGGAACCGGGGAGCTGTTTTTT. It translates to CASSLSEGTGELFF. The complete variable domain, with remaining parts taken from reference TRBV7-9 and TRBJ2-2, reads DTGVSQNPRHKITKRGQNVTFRCDPISEHNRLYWYRQTLGQGPEFLTYFQNEAQLEKSRLLSDRFSAERPKGSFSTLEIQRTEQGDSAMYLCASSLSEGTGELFFGEGSRLTVL.

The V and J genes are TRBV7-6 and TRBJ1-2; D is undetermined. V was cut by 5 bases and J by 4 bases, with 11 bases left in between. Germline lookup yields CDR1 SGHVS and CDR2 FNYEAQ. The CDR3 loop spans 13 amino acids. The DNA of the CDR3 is TGTGCCAGCAGCCCAGCGGGGATCTATGGCTACACCTTC. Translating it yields CASSPAGIYGYTF.

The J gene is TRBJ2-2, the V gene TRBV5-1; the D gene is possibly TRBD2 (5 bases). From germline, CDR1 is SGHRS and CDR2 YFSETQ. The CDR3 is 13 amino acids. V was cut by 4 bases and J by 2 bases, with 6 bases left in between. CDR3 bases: TGCGCCAGCAGCGGGAGCAACACCGGGGAGCTGTTTTTT. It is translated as CASSGSNTGELFF.

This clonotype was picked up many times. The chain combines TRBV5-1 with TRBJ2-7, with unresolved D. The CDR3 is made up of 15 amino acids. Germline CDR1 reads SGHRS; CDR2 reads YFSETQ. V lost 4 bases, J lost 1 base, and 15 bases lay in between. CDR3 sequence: CASSRDLTPSYEQYF. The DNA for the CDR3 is TGCGCCAGCAGCCGCGACCTGACACCTTCCTACGAGCAGTACTTC.

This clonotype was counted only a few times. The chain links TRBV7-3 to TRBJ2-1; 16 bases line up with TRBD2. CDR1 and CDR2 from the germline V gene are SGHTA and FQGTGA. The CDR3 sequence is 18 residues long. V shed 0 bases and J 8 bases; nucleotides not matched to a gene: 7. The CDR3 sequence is CASSLTGLAGGPPHEQFF. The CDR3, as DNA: TGTGCCAGCAGCTTAACGGGACTAGCGGGAGGGCCCCCGCATGAGCAGTTCTTC.

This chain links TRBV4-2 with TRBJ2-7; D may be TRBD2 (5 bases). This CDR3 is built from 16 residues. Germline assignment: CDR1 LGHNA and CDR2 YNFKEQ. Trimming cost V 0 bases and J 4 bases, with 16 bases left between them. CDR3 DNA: TGTGCCAGCAGCCAAGATTGGACCGGGGAGAGGTACGAGCAGTACTTC. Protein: CASSQDWTGERYEQYF.

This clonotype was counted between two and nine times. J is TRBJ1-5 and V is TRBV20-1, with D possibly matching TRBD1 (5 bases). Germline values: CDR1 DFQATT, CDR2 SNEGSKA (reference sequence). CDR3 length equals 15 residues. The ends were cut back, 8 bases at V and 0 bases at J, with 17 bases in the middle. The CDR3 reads CSTGRVPFSNQPQHF. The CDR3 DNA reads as TGCAGTACCGGCAGGGTACCTTTTAGCAATCAGCCCCAGCATTTT.

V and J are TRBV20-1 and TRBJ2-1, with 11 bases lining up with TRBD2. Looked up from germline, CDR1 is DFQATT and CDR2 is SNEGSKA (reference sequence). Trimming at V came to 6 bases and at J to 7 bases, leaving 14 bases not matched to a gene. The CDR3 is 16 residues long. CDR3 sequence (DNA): TGCAGTGCGGCCACCCGGGCTAGCGGGAGGAGAAATGAGCAGTTCTTC. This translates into CSAATRASGRRNEQFF.

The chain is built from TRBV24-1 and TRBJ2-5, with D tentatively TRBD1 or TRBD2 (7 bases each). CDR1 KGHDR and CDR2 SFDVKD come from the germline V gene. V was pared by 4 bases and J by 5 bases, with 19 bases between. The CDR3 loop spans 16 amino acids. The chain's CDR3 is CATSEGQGGLRETQYF. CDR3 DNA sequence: TGTGCCACCAGTGAGGGTCAGGGGGGGTTGAGGGAGACCCAGTACTTC.